Given below is one TCR beta chain in context. No antigen is known for it. The repertoire was sequenced with immunoSEQ multiplex PCR; TCRdb's copy has only in-frame clones and lacks some. The sample carries 40,000 to 60,000 clones, around 74% recorded once. The entry originates in a study of vaccination effects on CD4 cells after COVID-19. Study-wide background: At 16 days and one week before vaccination, two convalescent patients gave samples.

Cells that had been cultured for 10 days were the source of isolated CD4+ T cells. A PCR test confirmed that the person had SARS-CoV-2 infection between March and December 2020. In the cultures, half the medium was exchanged for IL-2 medium on days 3 and 7. V was clipped by 2 bases and J by 0 bases, with 8 bases between them. Germline CDR1 reads SGHTA; CDR2 reads FQGTGA. CDR3 length: 15 amino acids. The chain joins TRBV7-3 to TRBJ1-3; D gene ambiguous. This sample comprised CD4+ T cells from PBMCs cultured without peptide, obtained before COVID-19 vaccination. The clonotype originates from a human donor who had a prior SARS-CoV-2 infection. CDR3 in DNA: TGTGCCAGCAGCTTATTCTGGGCCTCTGGAAACACCATATATTTT. Amino acids: CASSLFWASGNTIYF.